Here is one T cell receptor beta chain with its context. This clonotype was seen ten or more times. Its antigen target is currently unknown. No base quality values were provided; no much bigger clone lies one nucleotide off. The data belong to a study of T cells in Graves' hyperthyroidism and ophthalmopathy (dated by TCRdb to about 2019). About the full investigation: Peripheral blood was sampled at the time of initial diagnosis, prior to any treatment. The 95 to 100 discovery patients were divided at random into training and test sets in a 7:3 ratio. To identify distinguishing TCR V-J signatures, a discovery cohort of some 99 patients was used, comprising 40 to 45 with Graves' ophthalmopathy and 55 to 65 with stable Graves' hyperthyroidism. According to the paper, TCR Vbeta CDR3 sequencing was carried out on 135 peripheral blood samples, which came from some 41 ophthalmopathy, around 74 hyperthyroidism and some 17 progressor patients. In addition, the study compared T-cell repertoires in thyroid tissue and in blood from five or six Graves' hyperthyroidism patients. Whether ophthalmopathy could be predicted prospectively was tested in an independent validation cohort made up of some 20 hyperthyroidism patients plus 17 patients who later progressed to ophthalmopathy. After sampling, hyperthyroidism patients received methimazole starting at 30 mg daily, and ophthalmopathy patients received high-dose intravenous methylprednisolone.

Looking up the germline V gene yields CDR1 SGHAT and CDR2 FQNNGV. The junction shows trimming of 4 bases on V and 7 bases on J, plus 14 bases between the germline ends. Counted from cysteine to phenylalanine, this CDR3 has 15 amino acids. The entry retains the CDR3 DNA only, 45 bases that are in frame from base 1. The TCR beta CDR3 regions were amplified from RNA transcripts. The first round of RT-PCR for the TCR CDR3 was performed with the HTBI primer set and the Qiagen OneStep RT-PCR kit. Libraries were constructed in a second round of multiplex PCR, after which size selection and purification were performed. Sequencing of the libraries was done on an Illumina HiSeq2000 using paired-end 100 bp reads. From the authors' description of their analysis: Raw data were processed with SOAPnuke, discarding reads with adapters, uncalled bases, mean Phred below 15, or no exact constant-primer or identifier match. High-quality paired reads were merged with COPE v1.2.5, and unique nucleotide sequences were defined as clonotypes. Clonotypes were aligned to IMGT TRBV, TRBD and TRBJ reference segments using MiTCR v1.1. The analysis included only V-J combinations with a frequency above 0.0001, which together covered 98% to 99.2% of the repertoires. A TCS score was defined as the ratio of F50 (clonal expansion) to E x V (chaos), with BLOSUM62-based TCRdist applied between CDR3 peptides within each V-J. Welch's t-statistics and random forest reduced some 510 V-J features to 10 to 15, which were used in a naive Bayes classifier (R e1071). The public reads were reanalyzed by TCRdb: fastp trimming at Q25, MiXCR alignment, in-frame beta chains only. Entries are consolidated by CDR3 protein sequence, retaining the most common genes and DNA. The V and J calls were not made by the authors but by TCRdb's processing. A total of more than 300,000 distinct CDR3 sequences appear in this sample, approximately 17% of them only once. Together, the top ten hold around two fifths of the sample.

Moderately to severely active disease, a Clinical Activity Score of at least 3, a NOSPECS grade of at least 4, and a duration under 3 months were present in ophthalmopathy patients. Patients with uncontrolled infections, other autoimmune diseases, pregnancy or lactation were excluded. Diagnoses were based on clinical symptoms, serum thyroxine and TRAb, thyroid ultrasound and orbital computed tomography. Ficoll-Paque density gradient centrifugation was used to isolate PBMCs from about 9 ml of fresh peripheral blood. Total RNA was extracted using Trizol reagent, and RNA quality was assessed on an Agilent 2100 Bioanalyzer. Overall results and qualifications from the work: In validation, progression to ophthalmopathy was predicted by the model with about 70% sensitivity and 72% to 85% specificity, a median of about 6.4 months before onset. Sample size was not statistically predetermined, and blinding of investigators to group allocation was not performed. A model built on a 13 V-J signature distinguished ophthalmopathy from stable hyperthyroidism, reaching roughly 88% sensitivity and under 84% specificity in cross-validation and 80%/75% in testing. Most expanded thyroid clonotypes (frequency above 0.001) were also found in blood, which suggests that blood repertoires may mirror thyroid immune responses.

The specimen was blood. Here the chain combines TRBV11-2 and TRBJ1-6; TRBD1 could be the D gene, as 6 bases match. The source of this sequence is a man aged 18 to 30 with Graves' ophthalmopathy. In nucleotide form, the sequence is TGTGCCAGCAGCTCTCGGCAGGGGAGGAATTCACCCCTCCACTTT. It is translated as CASSSRQGRNSPLHF.